Below, one T cell receptor beta chain is given with its context. The antigen is unknown. The data were taken from a study of PD-1 blockade in classical Hodgkin lymphoma. Study results and caveats: In CD4+ cells, TCR diversity went up significantly by C4D1, but in CD8+ cells it did not.

The time point: cycle 4 day 1 (C4D1), after 6 weeks of nivolumab. Exposure to brentuximab vedotin varied, and each patient had relapsed following autologous stem cell transplantation. TCRdb's copy holds only in-frame clones and misses some; the assay was immunoSEQ multiplex PCR. The sample comprises 80,000 to 100,000 clones, approximately 94% of which are singletons, and around 2% rests with the top ten. V lost 6 bases, J lost 0 bases, and 15 bases lay in between. CDR3 length: 17 amino acids. CDR1 is LNHDA and CDR2 is SQIVND in the germline V gene (reference sequence). Material: peripheral blood mononuclear cells (PBMCs), obtained before the fourth cycle of nivolumab. This TCR came from a human donor with classical Hodgkin lymphoma. V gene TRBV19 combines with J gene TRBJ2-6; a weak D match, TRBD1 (5 bases). The CDR3 DNA reads TGTGCCAGTAGCCCCCCGGACATAAGCTCTGGGGCCAACGTCCTGACTTTC. It translates to CASSPPDISSGANVLTF.